This is a list of T cell receptor beta chains from one sample in a study of T cells in Graves' hyperthyroidism and ophthalmopathy. From the multiplex PCR reads, TCRdb called clonotypes with MiXCR, one entry per CDR3 protein. The table lists 300,000 to 400,000 distinct CDR3 sequences, over 11% of them singletons. Material: blood. Source of these receptors: a woman aged 55-75 years with Graves' hyperthyroidism. CDR3s include the opening cysteine and the closing phenylalanine or tryptophan. Fields, in order: J gene, V gene, D gene, clone size, CDR3 protein, CDR3 DNA. The D gene is left open where the match is weak. Some rows have no size entry. The others give once, few or many, or a class for an expanded clone.

TRBJ2-5,TRBV12-3/TRBV12-4,NA,many,CASTPEGPSGETQYF,TGTGCCAGCACTCCAGAGGGGCCTTCAGGAGAGACCCAGTACTTC
TRBJ2-3,TRBV5-1,TRBD1,NA,CASRFGTGDTDTQYF,TGCGCCAGCAGGTTCGGGACAGGGGACACAGATACGCAGTATTTT
TRBJ1-2,TRBV6-1,NA,many,CASTPGVINYGYTF,TGTGCCAGCACCCCGGGGGTTATAAACTATGGCTACACCTTC
TRBJ2-3,TRBV4-1,TRBD2,NA,CASSQIAGISTDTQYF,TGCGCCAGCAGCCAAATAGCGGGGATAAGCACAGATACGCAGTATTTT
TRBJ2-3,TRBV30,TRBD1,many,CAWSRQGNTQYF,TGTGCCTGGAGTCGACAGGGAAATACGCAGTATTTT
TRBJ2-5,TRBV30,NA,many,CAWTSKGMETQYF,TGTGCCTGGACCTCCAAGGGTATGGAGACCCAGTACTTC
TRBJ2-1,TRBV27,NA,many,CASSVVGAHNEQFF,TGTGCCAGCAGCGTGGTGGGGGCCCACAATGAGCAGTTCTTC
TRBJ2-1,TRBV2,NA,many,CASRTLYGGGSYNEQFF,TGTGCCAGCAGAACACTTTACGGAGGGGGCTCCTACAATGAGCAGTTCTTC
TRBJ2-7,TRBV2,TRBD1,many,CASNIDRGGYEQYF,TGTGCCAGCAACATAGACAGGGGAGGCTACGAGCAGTACTTC
TRBJ2-7,TRBV9,TRBD2,NA,CASSVGVGGPYEQYF,TGTGCCAGCAGCGTAGGGGTGGGAGGGCCCTACGAGCAGTACTTC
TRBJ1-4,TRBV6-1,NA,NA,CASSSPGAGANEKLFF,TGTGCCAGCAGCTCCCCGGGGGCAGGGGCTAATGAAAAACTGTTTTTT
TRBJ2-4,TRBV30,TRBD1,many,CAWSAPRTGANIQYF,TGTGCCTGGAGTGCCCCTCGGACAGGGGCAAACATTCAGTACTTC
TRBJ2-1,TRBV24-1,TRBD2,few,CATRGTSGSDEQFF,TGTGCCACCCGAGGAACTAGCGGGAGTGATGAGCAGTTCTTC
TRBJ2-5,TRBV27,NA,many,CASSLSGIETQYF,TGTGCCAGCAGTTTATCAGGGATAGAGACCCAGTACTTC
TRBJ2-3,TRBV5-1,NA,many,CASSLDSSTDTQYF,TGTGCCAGCAGCTTAGACAGTAGCACAGATACGCAGTATTTT
TRBJ2-5,TRBV6-1,NA,many,CASSEAYTKETQYF,TGTGCCAGCAGTGAAGCGTATACAAAAGAGACCCAGTACTTC
TRBJ1-2,TRBV20-1,NA,many,CSASVDGASGYTF,TGCAGTGCTAGCGTAGACGGGGCATCTGGCTACACCTTC
TRBJ1-4,TRBV30,NA,many,CAWTRTGINEKLFF,TGTGCCTGGACCCGAACAGGGATTAATGAAAAACTGTTTTTT
TRBJ2-1,TRBV3-1,NA,many,CASSQDTPRQGNEQFF,TGTGCCAGCAGCCAAGATACCCCCCGCCAGGGCAATGAGCAGTTCTTC
TRBJ2-3,TRBV29-1,NA,many,CSVEYGSTDTQYF,TGCAGCGTTGAGTACGGTAGCACAGATACGCAGTATTTT
TRBJ2-7,TRBV20-1,TRBD1,few,CSARAGTRDRQYF,TGCAGTGCTAGGGCCGGTACCCGGGACAGGCAGTACTTC
TRBJ1-2,TRBV7-9,NA,many,CASSLANGANYGYTF,TGTGCCAGCAGCTTAGCGAATGGGGCTAACTATGGCTACACCTTC
TRBJ2-5,TRBV7-9,NA,many,CASSGAPGYKETQYF,TGTGCCAGCAGCGGGGCGCCGGGCTATAAGGAGACCCAGTACTTC
TRBJ2-6,TRBV5-1,NA,many,CASSSTGSGANVLTF,TGCGCCAGCAGCTCCACAGGGTCTGGGGCCAACGTCCTGACTTTC
TRBJ2-7,TRBV6-2/TRBV6-3,NA,many,CASSPWERLSYEQYF,TGTGCCAGCAGCCCCTGGGAGCGCCTCTCCTACGAGCAGTACTTC
TRBJ2-7,TRBV28,NA,many,CATGPGPASYEQYF,TGTGCCACCGGCCCGGGGCCTGCCTCCTACGAGCAGTACTTC
TRBJ2-3,TRBV6-1,TRBD2,many,CASSYSGRPGDTQYF,TGTGCCAGCAGTTATAGCGGGAGGCCGGGGGATACGCAGTATTTT
TRBJ2-1,TRBV5-1,NA,NA,CASSQNPRGGSYNEQLF,TGCGCCAGCAGCCAAAATCCCAGGGGAGGCTCCTACAATGAGCAGCTCTTC
TRBJ2-7,TRBV2,NA,many,CASSEIHGDEQYF,TGTGCCAGCAGTGAAATCCACGGGGACGAGCAGTACTTC
TRBJ2-4,TRBV2,NA,NA,CASSSFRLRF,TGTGCCAGCAGCTCTTTTAGATTGAGGTTC
TRBJ2-5,TRBV27,TRBD2,many,CASSLTSGRRETQYF,TGTGCCAGCAGTCTGACTAGCGGGAGGAGAGAGACCCAGTACTTC
TRBJ2-1,TRBV28,NA,many,CATTPDTYNEQFF,TGTGCCACTACGCCCGACACCTACAATGAGCAGTTCTTC
TRBJ2-2,TRBV12-5,TRBD2,NA,CASGFLAGVSFAGELFF,TGTGCTAGTGGTTTCCTAGCGGGAGTCAGTTTCGCCGGGGAGCTGTTTTTT
TRBJ1-2,TRBV19,NA,few,CASSSPPVGYTF,TGTGCCAGTAGTTCCCCCCCGGTTGGCTACACCTTC
TRBJ2-1,TRBV7-8,NA,many,CASSPRLAHNEQFF,TGTGCCAGCAGCCCCAGGTTGGCCCACAATGAGCAGTTCTTC
TRBJ2-7,TRBV11-3,TRBD2,many,CASSGLASGSYEQYF,TGTGCCAGCAGCGGTTTAGCTAGCGGGAGTTACGAGCAGTACTTC
TRBJ2-5,TRBV7-9,TRBD1,many,CASSQGQGARTQYF,TGTGCCAGCAGCCAGGGACAGGGGGCACGGACCCAGTACTTC
TRBJ1-6,TRBV12-5,NA,many,CASGLAGRSSPLHF,TGTGCTAGTGGTTTGGCTGGCAGGAGCTCACCCCTCCACTTT
TRBJ2-3,TRBV11-3,NA,many,CASSFSSGWIDTQYF,TGTGCCAGCAGCTTCAGCAGCGGGTGGATAGATACGCAGTATTTT
TRBJ2-5,TRBV18,TRBD1,many,CASFGQGVETQYF,TGTGCCAGCTTCGGACAGGGCGTCGAGACCCAGTACTTC
TRBJ2-1,TRBV6-5,TRBD2,NA,CASSYFPSGIYNEQFF,TGTGCCAGCAGTTACTTCCCTAGCGGGATCTACAATGAGCAGTTCTTC
TRBJ2-7,TRBV9,TRBD2,many,CASSLAGGPSYEQYF,TGTGCCAGCAGCTTAGCGGGAGGGCCTTCCTACGAGCAGTACTTC
TRBJ2-1,TRBV7-9,TRBD2,many,CASSLSQTSVNEQFF,TGTGCCAGCAGCTTGTCTCAAACTAGCGTCAATGAGCAGTTCTTC
TRBJ2-7,TRBV12-3/TRBV12-4,NA,NA,CASSYRDDLEQYF,TGTGCCAGCAGCTACCGGGACGACTTGGAGCAGTACTTC
TRBJ1-2,TRBV11-2,NA,many,CASSFDKNYGYTF,TGTGCCAGCAGCTTCGACAAGAACTATGGCTACACCTTC
TRBJ2-5,TRBV11-2,TRBD2,many,CASSLLAGGQETQYF,TGTGCCAGCAGCTTACTAGCGGGAGGCCAAGAGACCCAGTACTTC
TRBJ2-5,TRBV20-1,TRBD2,many,CSARKASGNIQETQYF,TGCAGTGCTAGAAAGGCTAGCGGGAATATTCAAGAGACCCAGTACTTC
TRBJ2-7,TRBV20-1,NA,many,CSARDLAYEQYF,TGCAGTGCCAGGGATTTAGCCTACGAGCAGTACTTC
TRBJ2-1,TRBV19,TRBD2,NA,CASSIVAGVENEQFF,TGTGCCAGTAGTATTGTAGCGGGAGTAGAAAATGAGCAGTTCTTC
TRBJ2-7,TRBV15,NA,few,CATSRDERRKQYF,TGTGCCACCAGCAGAGACGAAAGGAGGAAGCAGTACTTC
TRBJ1-5,TRBV10-1,NA,few,CASSEGGHSNQPQHF,TGCGCCAGCTCAGAGGGAGGGCATAGCAATCAGCCCCAGCATTTT
TRBJ2-1,TRBV20-1,TRBD2,many,CSARGDPAGGSYNEQFF,TGCAGTGCTAGGGGCGATCCAGCGGGAGGCTCCTACAATGAGCAGTTCTTC
TRBJ2-7,TRBV11-2,NA,many,CASSSIQGYEQYF,TGTGCCAGCAGCTCGATACAGGGCTACGAGCAGTACTTC
TRBJ1-6,TRBV27,NA,many,CASSWNGNDSPLHF,TGTGCCAGCAGTTGGAACGGCAACGATTCACCCCTCCACTTT
TRBJ2-1,TRBV30,TRBD2,NA,CAWTPTRVAGERHEQFF,TGTGCCTGGACCCCCACGAGGGTAGCGGGAGAAAGGCATGAGCAGTTCTTC
TRBJ2-2,TRBV12-3/TRBV12-4,NA,NA,CASLLRRDLNTGELFF,TGTGCCAGCCTTCTGCGAAGGGACCTGAACACCGGGGAGCTGTTTTTT
TRBJ2-1,TRBV11-3,NA,many,CASSPTGGLEQFF,TGTGCCAGCAGCCCCACCGGGGGGCTAGAGCAGTTCTTC
TRBJ2-7,TRBV12-3/TRBV12-4,TRBD1,many,CASSLGDRSYEQYF,TGTGCCAGCAGTTTAGGGGACAGGTCCTACGAGCAGTACTTC